The source of this T cell receptor beta chain is a study of cytomegalovirus exposure and HLA in healthy donors. For the study at large: A prior study identified roughly 110 million unique TCR beta sequences from around 180 million T cells. Findings and caveats of the study: Among donors in an Asian-associated ancestry cluster, a later analysis reportedly found fewer N-insertions than the roughly 610-donor mean. CMV serostatus alone was available as immune exposure information.

With 60 Vbeta and 13 Jbeta primers, the PCR was carried out. The assay was immunoSEQ multiplex PCR, and TCRdb's table has in-frame clones only and misses some. This table has approximately 100,000 clones, around 76% appearing once. Concerning this clone itself: Its antigen is not known.

Donors were nominally healthy when sampled, though unrecorded immune exposures were likely. V was shortened by 1 base and J by 7 bases, with 5 bases between the two germline ends. Per the germline V gene, CDR1 is SGHDT and CDR2 is YYEEEE. CDR3 length equals 12 residues. Material for sequencing was PBMCs. The origin of this receptor is a woman between 35 and 50 years old in good health and CMV-seropositive. The chain recombines TRBV5-6 with TRBJ1-4; D is unresolved. The CDR3, as DNA: TGTGCCAGCAGCTTGTTATCTGAAAAACTGTTTTTT. Translating it yields CASSLLSEKLFF.